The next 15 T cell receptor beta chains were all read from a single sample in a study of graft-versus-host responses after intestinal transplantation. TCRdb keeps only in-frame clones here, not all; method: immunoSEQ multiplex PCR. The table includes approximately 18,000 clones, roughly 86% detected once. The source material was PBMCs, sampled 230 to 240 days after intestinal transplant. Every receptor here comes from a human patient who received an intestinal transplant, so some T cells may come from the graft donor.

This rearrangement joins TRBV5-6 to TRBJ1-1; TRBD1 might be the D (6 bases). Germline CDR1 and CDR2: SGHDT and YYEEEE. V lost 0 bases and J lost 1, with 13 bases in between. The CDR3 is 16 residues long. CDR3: CASSLDYLGANTEAFF. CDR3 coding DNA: TGTGCCAGCAGCTTGGATTATCTGGGGGCGAACACTGAAGCTTTCTTT.

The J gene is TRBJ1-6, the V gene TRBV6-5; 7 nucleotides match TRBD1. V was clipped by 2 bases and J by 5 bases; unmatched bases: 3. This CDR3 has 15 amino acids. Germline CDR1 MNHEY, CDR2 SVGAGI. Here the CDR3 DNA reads TGTGCCAGCAGTTACGGGACAGCCAATAATTCACCCCTCCACTTT. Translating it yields CASSYGTANNSPLHF.

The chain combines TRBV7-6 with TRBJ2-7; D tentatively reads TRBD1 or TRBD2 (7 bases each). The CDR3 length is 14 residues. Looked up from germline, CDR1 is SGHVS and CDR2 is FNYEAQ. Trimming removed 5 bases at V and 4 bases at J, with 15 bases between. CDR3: CASSQAGGVYEQYF. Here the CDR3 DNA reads TGTGCCAGCAGCCAAGCAGGGGGGGTATACGAGCAGTACTTC.

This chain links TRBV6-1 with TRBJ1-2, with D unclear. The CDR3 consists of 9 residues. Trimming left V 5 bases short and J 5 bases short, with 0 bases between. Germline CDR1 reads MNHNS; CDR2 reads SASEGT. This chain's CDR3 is CASSYGYTF. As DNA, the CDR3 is TGTGCCAGCAGTTATGGCTACACCTTC.

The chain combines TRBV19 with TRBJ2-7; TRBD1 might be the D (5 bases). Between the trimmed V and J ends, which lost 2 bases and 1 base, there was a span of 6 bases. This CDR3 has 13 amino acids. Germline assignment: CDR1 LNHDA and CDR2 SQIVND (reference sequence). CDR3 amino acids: CASSIQGSYEQYF. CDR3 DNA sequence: TGTGCCAGTAGTATACAGGGATCCTACGAGCAGTACTTC.

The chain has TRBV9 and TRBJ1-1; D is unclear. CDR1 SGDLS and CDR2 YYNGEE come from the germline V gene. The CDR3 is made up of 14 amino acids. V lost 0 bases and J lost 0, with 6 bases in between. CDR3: CASSVAHLNTEAFF. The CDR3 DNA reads TGTGCCAGCAGCGTAGCCCACCTGAACACTGAAGCTTTCTTT.

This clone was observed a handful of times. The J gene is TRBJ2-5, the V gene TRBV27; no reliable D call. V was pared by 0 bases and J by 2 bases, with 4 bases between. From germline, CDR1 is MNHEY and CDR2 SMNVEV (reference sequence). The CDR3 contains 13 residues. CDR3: CASSLSRQETQYF. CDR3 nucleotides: TGTGCCAGCAGTTTATCGCGACAAGAGACCCAGTACTTC.

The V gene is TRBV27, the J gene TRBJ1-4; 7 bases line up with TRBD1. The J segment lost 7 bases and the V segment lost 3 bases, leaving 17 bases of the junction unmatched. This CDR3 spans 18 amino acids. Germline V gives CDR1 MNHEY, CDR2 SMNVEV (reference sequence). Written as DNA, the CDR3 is TGTGCCAGCAGTTTCACAGGGGAGGGAAGAAAGACGGGTGAAAAACTGTTTTTT. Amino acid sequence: CASSFTGEGRKTGEKLFF.

CDR3 protein: CASSPGRNTEAFF. The CDR3 DNA follows: TGTGCCAGCAGCCCGGGACGGAACACTGAAGCTTTCTTT. The V gene is TRBV27, the J gene TRBJ1-1; D may be TRBD1 (5 bases). Trimming left V 6 bases short and J 1 base short, with 9 bases between. Germline V gives CDR1 MNHEY, CDR2 SMNVEV (reference sequence). This CDR3 contains 13 residues.

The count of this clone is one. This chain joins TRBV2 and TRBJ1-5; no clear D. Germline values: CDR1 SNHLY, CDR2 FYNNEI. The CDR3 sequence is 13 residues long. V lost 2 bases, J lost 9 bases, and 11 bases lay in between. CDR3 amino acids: CASSERTMGPQHF. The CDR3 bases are TGTGCCAGCAGTGAACGGACTATGGGGCCCCAGCATTTT.

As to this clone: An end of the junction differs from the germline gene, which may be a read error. The CDR3 DNA reads as TGTGCCAGCTCACCACCGAAGGGGGTGACTCTCTTC. Protein: CASSPPKGVTLF. This chain links TRBV18 with TRBJ2-7; D may be TRBD1 (6 bases). The germline V gene has CDR1 KGHSH and CDR2 LQKENI. The CDR3 has 12 amino acids.

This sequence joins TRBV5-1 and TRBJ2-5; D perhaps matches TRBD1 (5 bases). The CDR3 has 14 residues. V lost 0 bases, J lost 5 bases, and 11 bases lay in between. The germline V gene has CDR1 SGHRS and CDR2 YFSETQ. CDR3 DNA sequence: TGCGCCAGCAGCTTGGGGCAGGGTAGGGAGACCCAGTACTTC. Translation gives CASSLGQGRETQYF.

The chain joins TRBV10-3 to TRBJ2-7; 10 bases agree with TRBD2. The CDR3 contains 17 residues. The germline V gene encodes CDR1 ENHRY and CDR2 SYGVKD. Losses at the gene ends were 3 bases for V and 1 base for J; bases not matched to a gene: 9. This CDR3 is CAISEVLAGRASYEQYF. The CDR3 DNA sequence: TGTGCCATCAGTGAAGTACTAGCGGGGAGGGCTTCCTACGAGCAGTACTTC.

Here the CDR3 DNA reads TGTGCCAGCAGTATACAGGGGGGTGAAGCTTTCTTT. This encodes CASSIQGGEAFF. V and J are TRBV6-1 and TRBJ1-1; 8 bases are shared with TRBD1. The CDR3 is made up of 12 amino acids. From germline, CDR1 is MNHNS and CDR2 SASEGT. With 5 bases clipped from V and 7 bases from J, the junction kept 3 bases outside the gene matches.

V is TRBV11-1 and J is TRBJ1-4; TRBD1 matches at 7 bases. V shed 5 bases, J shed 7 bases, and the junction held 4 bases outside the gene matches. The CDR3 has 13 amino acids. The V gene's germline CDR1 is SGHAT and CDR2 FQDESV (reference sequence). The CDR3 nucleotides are TGTGCCAGCAGCCTAGGGACAGCTGAAAAACTGTTTTTT. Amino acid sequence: CASSLGTAEKLFF. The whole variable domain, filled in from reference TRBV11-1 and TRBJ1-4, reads EAEVAQSPRYKITEKSQAVAFWCDPISGHATLYWYRQILGQGPELLVQFQDESVVDDSQLPKDRFSAERLKGVDSTLKIQPAELGDSAMYLCASSLGTAEKLFFGSGTQLSVL.